This T cell receptor beta chain was recorded in a study of blood T cell repertoires in COVID-19. Study summary: Sites across the United States, Italy and Spain contributed samples from acute and convalescent COVID-19. The analysed material was cDNA or gDNA that came from T cells, B-cell-depleted T cells, or PBMCs.

In the source study's methods: Amplifying reference gene primers gave estimates of nucleated cell counts. Sequencing was performed with immunoSEQ multiplex PCR; in TCRdb, only in-frame clones are kept and a portion is missing. V and J calls and clone size come straight from that table; D and trimming were deduced from the DNA. The data show tens of thousands of clones, 80% to 90% seen once. The sample holds a few counts of this clone. In the same sample, other DNA sequences code for this CDR3. The sequence was obtained from a man between 65 and 80 years old with acute or convalescent COVID-19. Sequenced sample: peripheral blood.

In nucleotides, the CDR3 is TGTGCCAGCAGCTTAGTTGACAGTGAAGCTTTCTTT. Encoded protein: CASSLVDSEAFF. The V gene is TRBV7-9, the J gene TRBJ1-1; D possibly corresponds to TRBD1 (5 bases). Germline V gives CDR1 SEHNR, CDR2 FQNEAQ (reference sequence). This CDR3 contains 12 residues. V dropped 1 base and J dropped 7 bases, with 7 bases sitting between them.